This T cell receptor (beta chain) was recovered during a study of blood T cell repertoires in COVID-19. The method was immunoSEQ multiplex PCR; TCRdb's version includes in-frame clones alone and lacks a portion of them. The sample yields under 400,000 clones, around 89% seen once. This CDR3 is built from 12 residues. V lost 8 bases to trimming and J lost 5 bases, with 12 bases between them. Germline values: CDR1 SNHLY, CDR2 FYNNEI. This receptor was identified in a man aged 18 to 29 with active or convalescent COVID-19. Sample: peripheral blood. The gene calls are TRBV2 and TRBJ1-2, with D possibly matching TRBD1 (6 bases). CDR3 amino acids: CASSGGWYGYTF. The DNA of the CDR3 is TGTGCCAGCTCGGGGGGCTGGTATGGCTACACCTTC.